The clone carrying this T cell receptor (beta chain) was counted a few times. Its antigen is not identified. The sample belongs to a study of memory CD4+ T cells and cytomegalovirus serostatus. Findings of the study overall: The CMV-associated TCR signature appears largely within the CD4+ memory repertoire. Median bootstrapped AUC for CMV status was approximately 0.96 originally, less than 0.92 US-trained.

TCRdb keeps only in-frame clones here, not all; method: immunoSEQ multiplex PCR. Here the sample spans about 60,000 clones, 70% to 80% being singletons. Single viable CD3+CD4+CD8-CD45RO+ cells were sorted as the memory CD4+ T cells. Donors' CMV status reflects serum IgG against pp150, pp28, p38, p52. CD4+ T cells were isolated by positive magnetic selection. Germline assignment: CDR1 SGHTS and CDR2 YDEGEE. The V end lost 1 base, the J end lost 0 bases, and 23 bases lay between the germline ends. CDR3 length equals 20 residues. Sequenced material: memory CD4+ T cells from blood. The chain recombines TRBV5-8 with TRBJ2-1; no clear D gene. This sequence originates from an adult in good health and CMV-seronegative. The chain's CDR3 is CASSLSGYGRHRSSYNEQFF. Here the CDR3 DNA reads TGTGCCAGCAGCTTGTCCGGGTACGGCCGCCACCGAAGCTCCTACAATGAGCAGTTCTTC.